These 5 T cell receptor beta chains were sequenced from one sample in a study of blood T cell repertoires in COVID-19. Libraries were prepared by immunoSEQ multiplex PCR; TCRdb keeps only in-frame clonotypes and omits some of them. The table has 40,000 to 55,000 clones, about 89% seen once. The material sequenced was peripheral blood. The receptors were gathered from a human donor in a cohort sampled during active COVID-19.

J is TRBJ2-5 and V is TRBV5-5; 9 nucleotides line up with TRBD1. Germline CDR1 is SGHKS and CDR2 is YYEKEE (reference sequence). Unmatched junction bases numbered 1, after V lost 3 bases and J lost 4 bases. The CDR3 covers 13 residues. The CDR3 protein is CASSSQGAETQYF. CDR3 bases: TGTGCCAGCAGCTCACAGGGGGCAGAGACCCAGTACTTC.

This rearrangement joins TRBV3-1 (or the pseudogene TRBV3-2) to TRBJ2-3; D not certain. The V gene's germline CDR1 is LGHDT and CDR2 YNNKEL (reference sequence). The V gene lost 4 bases and the J gene lost 3 bases, with 11 bases spanning the gap. The CDR3 is 14 residues long. The CDR3 nucleotides read TGTGCCAGCAGCCCCCGGGTCCAAACAGATACGCAGTATTTT. Protein: CASSPRVQTDTQYF.

The chain recombines TRBV5-6 with TRBJ2-7; 8 positions agree with TRBD1. The length of the CDR3 is 14 residues. Germline CDR1 is SGHDT and CDR2 is YYEEEE. V lost 4 bases and J lost 5; bases outside the gene matches: 8. The CDR3 nucleotides are TGTGCCAGCAGCGGAACAGGGGGTTACGACGAGCAGTACTTC. It specifies CASSGTGGYDEQYF. The full variable domain, completed using reference TRBV5-6 and TRBJ2-7, is DAGVTQSPTHLIKTRGQQVTLRCSPKSGHDTVSWYQQALGQGPQFIFQYYEEEERQRGNFPDRFSGHQFPNYSSELNVNALLLGDSALYLCASSGTGGYDEQYFGPGTRLTVT.

The chain links TRBV5-4 to TRBJ2-1; 7 positions match TRBD1. Per germline, CDR1 SGHNT and CDR2 YYREEE (reference sequence). The CDR3 has 14 residues. The junction had 4 bases not matched to a gene; V was cut back by 4 bases and J by 3 bases. CDR3 amino acids: CASSLDRVYNEQFF. CDR3 DNA sequence: TGTGCCAGCAGCCTTGACAGGGTCTACAATGAGCAGTTCTTC.

This chain uses TRBV7-2 with TRBJ2-3; maybe TRBD1 (6 bases). CDR1 is SGHTA and CDR2 is FQGNSA in the germline V gene. The CDR3 is 16 amino acids. V lost 5 bases to trimming and J lost 3 bases, with 18 bases between them. CDR3 protein: CASSLRGSSSTDTQYF. DNA for the CDR3: TGTGCCAGCAGCCTCAGGGGTTCCAGCAGTACAGATACGCAGTATTTT.